These 27 T cell receptor beta chains share one sample of origin, sequenced in a study of shared clonotypes between healthy human individuals. Profiling relied on immunoSEQ multiplex PCR, and the TCRdb table lists in-frame clones only, not all of them. Among around 1.1 million clones listed, 70% to 80% were seen once. Input material: memory CD4+ T cells from PBMCs. The subset here: CD45RA-negative fraction. These receptor sequences come from a man between 18 and 35 years old in good health. Some clones in this sample may be carry-over from other donors' samples.

The chain carries TRBV28 and TRBJ1-3; D is unclear. The CDR3 has 13 amino acids. V shed 6 bases and J shed 4 bases, with 10 bases lying between them. Germline lookup yields CDR1 MDHEN and CDR2 SYDVKM. CDR3 in DNA: TGTGCCAGCAGCCTAGGGTTGGGAAACACCATATATTTT. This codes for CASSLGLGNTIYF.

This rearrangement joins TRBV6-5 to TRBJ2-3, with D uncertain. Germline CDR1 is MNHEY and CDR2 is SVGAGI. Between the trimmed V and J ends, which lost 0 bases and 0 bases, there was a span of 10 bases. The CDR3 has 16 residues. The CDR3 coding sequence is TGTGCCAGCAGTTACTCGGGCCTCTCTAGCACAGATACGCAGTATTTT. Its translation is CASSYSGLSSTDTQYF.

This chain uses TRBV6-4 with TRBJ2-2; 9 bases align to TRBD2. The V and J ends lost 6 bases and 2 bases, in that order; junction bases with no gene match: 7. This CDR3 contains 16 residues. Germline lookup yields CDR1 MRHNA and CDR2 SNTAGT. As DNA, the CDR3 is TGTGCCAGCAGCGCTTTTAGCGGGAGCAACACCGGGGAGCTGTTTTTT. Its protein product is CASSAFSGSNTGELFF.

The chain uses TRBV5-1 and TRBJ1-3; D unclear. The CDR3 totals 14 residues. The V gene's germline CDR1 is SGHRS and CDR2 YFSETQ. Trimming removed 4 bases at V and 2 bases at J, with 10 bases between. The CDR3 sequence is CASSPGGPGNTIYF. The CDR3 nucleotides are TGCGCCAGCAGCCCGGGCGGGCCTGGAAACACCATATATTTT.

This clone came up many times. The chain links TRBV7-2 to TRBJ1-2, with D perhaps matching TRBD1 (5 bases). Germline V lookup: CDR1 SGHTA, CDR2 FQGNSA. V lost 5 bases to trimming and J lost 6 bases, with 19 bases between them. The CDR3 spans 15 residues. In nucleotides, the CDR3 is TGTGCCAGCAGCCACAAACAGGCACTTTTGGATGGCTACACCTTC. This gives the protein CASSHKQALLDGYTF. The entire variable domain, with the rest obtained from reference TRBV7-2 and TRBJ1-2, is as follows: GAGVSQSPSNKVTEKGKDVELRCDPISGHTALYWYRQSLGQGLEFLIYFQGNSAPDKSGLPSDRFSAERTGGSVSTLTIQRTQQEDSAVYLCASSHKQALLDGYTFGSGTRLTVV.

This clone appeared once. Other DNA sequences in this specimen translate into the identical CDR3. The J gene is TRBJ2-5, the V gene TRBV30; D might be TRBD2 (5 bases). CDR1 is GTSNPN and CDR2 is SVGIG in the germline V gene (reference sequence). This CDR3 contains 12 residues. With 0 bases removed from V and 4 bases from J, the gap between germline ends came to 6 bases. The CDR3 DNA reads as TGTGCCTGGAGTGTACGGGGAGAGACCCAGTACTTC. Protein sequence: CAWSVRGETQYF.

Points on this clone: Other DNA sequences of this sample code for an identical CDR3. The CDR3 region is CASSEAGHYNEQFF. CDR3 in DNA: TGTGCCAGCAGTGAAGCGGGGCATTACAATGAGCAGTTCTTC. The chain is built from TRBV6-1 and TRBJ2-1; tentative D call: TRBD1 (5 bases). The germline CDR1 and CDR2 sequences are MNHNS and SASEGT. Trimming stripped 0 bases from V and 4 bases from J, with 7 bases between. The CDR3 length is 14 residues.

This chain uses TRBV28 with TRBJ2-1; D call uncertain. This CDR3 contains 11 residues. The V end was cut by 6 bases, the J end by 10 bases, with 10 bases between. Germline loops: CDR1 MDHEN, CDR2 SYDVKM. The CDR3 sequence is CASRTVREQFF. CDR3 DNA sequence: TGTGCCAGCAGGACCGTTAGGGAGCAGTTCTTC. The full variable domain, its missing parts supplied by reference TRBV28 and TRBJ2-1, is DVKVTQSSRYLVKRTGEKVFLECVQDMDHENMFWYRQDPGLGLRLIYFSYDVKMKEKGDIPEGYSVSREKKERFSLILESASTNQTSMYLCASRTVREQFFGPGTRLTVL.

CDR3 amino acids: CASSAQAGSQETQYF. In nucleotides, the CDR3 is TGCGCCAGCAGCGCCCAAGCGGGATCGCAAGAGACCCAGTACTTC. The J gene is TRBJ2-5, the V gene TRBV5-1; TRBD2 aligns across 7 bases. This CDR3 region has 15 residues. Germline V gene sequence: CDR1 SGHRS, CDR2 YFSETQ. J was trimmed by 2 bases and V by 4 bases; bases with no gene match: 8. Drawing the rest from reference TRBV5-1 and TRBJ2-5, the complete variable domain is KAGVTQTPRYLIKTRGQQVTLSCSPISGHRSVSWYQQTPGQGLQFLFEYFSETQRNKGNFPGRFSGRQFSNSRSEMNVSTLELGDSALYLCASSAQAGSQETQYFGPGTRLLVL.

V and J are TRBV5-1 and TRBJ2-7; TRBD1 might be the D (6 bases). The CDR3 consists of 17 residues. Germline V gives CDR1 SGHRS, CDR2 YFSETQ. The V end was cut by 0 bases, the J end by 2 bases, with 18 bases between. The CDR3 here is CASSLDISRTEAYEQYF. The CDR3 DNA is TGCGCCAGCAGCTTGGACATTTCGAGGACAGAGGCCTACGAGCAGTACTTC.

The chain recombines TRBV7-3 with TRBJ2-5, with TRBD2 matching over 8 bases. After removal of 6 bases from V and 4 bases from J, the junction contained 4 bases not matched to a gene. The CDR3 runs 13 residues. Germline lookup yields CDR1 SGHTA and CDR2 FQGTGA. CDR3 DNA sequence: TGTGCCAGCAGTAGCGGGACGACAGAGACCCAGTACTTC. Its protein product is CASSSGTTETQYF.

This clone was observed a handful of times. The chain is built from TRBV11-2 and TRBJ2-3; tentatively, D is TRBD2 (6 bases). This CDR3 contains 15 residues. In germline, CDR1 is SGHAT, CDR2 FQNNGV. Trimming removed 5 bases at V and 3 bases at J, with 15 bases between. CDR3 sequence: CASSRLGDLTDTQYF. DNA for the CDR3: TGTGCCAGCAGCCGCCTTGGGGACTTGACAGATACGCAGTATTTT.

This chain joins TRBV19 and TRBJ2-7, with D possibly matching TRBD2 (5 bases). Germline CDR1 is LNHDA and CDR2 is SQIVND (reference sequence). The V end lost 6 bases, the J end lost 2 bases, and 11 bases lay between the germline ends. This CDR3 is 13 amino acids long. CDR3 protein: CASRPTGTYEQYF. The CDR3, as DNA: TGTGCCAGTAGGCCCACCGGGACCTACGAGCAGTACTTC. Based on the CDR3 plus reference TRBV19 and TRBJ2-7, the full variable domain is DGGITQSPKYLFRKEGQNVTLSCEQNLNHDAMYWYRQDPGQGLRLIYYSQIVNDFQKGDIAEGYSVSREKKESFPLTVTSAQKNPTAFYLCASRPTGTYEQYFGPGTRLTVT.

V is TRBV30 and J is TRBJ1-6; D gene ambiguous. V was trimmed by 7 bases and J by 0 bases, leaving 13 bases between them. The CDR3 consists of 15 residues. Germline assignment: CDR1 GTSNPN and CDR2 SVGIG (reference sequence). The CDR3 DNA is TGTGCCTCGAACGGACGGAGCTCCTATAATTCACCCCTCCACTTT. As protein: CASNGRSSYNSPLHF.

This chain uses TRBV2 with TRBJ1-1; D might be TRBD1 (5 bases). The CDR3 consists of 14 residues. Trimming stripped 6 bases from V and 7 bases from J, with 18 bases between. CDR1 and CDR2 (germline): SNHLY, FYNNEI. The CDR3 DNA is TGTGCCAGCAGGAAACTACAGAGCGGGGGTGAAGCTTTCTTT. Its translation: CASRKLQSGGEAFF. The complete variable domain, with remaining parts taken from reference TRBV2 and TRBJ1-1, reads EPEVTQTPSHQVTQMGQEVILRCVPISNHLYFYWYRQILGQKVEFLVSFYNNEISEKSEIFDDQFSVERPDGSNFTLKIRSTKLEDSAMYFCASRKLQSGGEAFFGQGTRLTVV.

V and J are TRBV7-2 and TRBJ2-3; 7 nucleotides match TRBD2. V lost 2 bases to trimming and J lost 2 bases; unmatched junction nucleotides: 7. CDR1 and CDR2 (germline): SGHTA, FQGNSA. This CDR3 comprises 16 residues. The CDR3 nucleotides read TGTGCCAGCAGCTTAAAACTAGCGCAAAACACAGATACGCAGTATTTT. Amino acid sequence: CASSLKLAQNTDTQYF.

This chain joins TRBV27 and TRBJ2-3; 9 nucleotides align to TRBD2. Germline CDR1 MNHEY, CDR2 SMNVEV (reference sequence). This CDR3 is 16 amino acids long. Trimming cost V 6 bases and J 0 bases; bases outside gene matches: 7. Written as DNA, the CDR3 is TGTGCCAGCAGGACTCGACTAGCGGATAGCACAGATACGCAGTATTTT. Amino acid sequence: CASRTRLADSTDTQYF.

The rearrangement uses TRBV6-6 and TRBJ2-2; D not resolved. The length of the CDR3 is 14 residues. Germline CDR1 and CDR2: MNHNY and SVGAGI (reference sequence). V shed 0 bases and J shed 6 bases, with 8 bases lying between them. The CDR3 bases are TGTGCCAGCAGTTACTCGAAGGGTCCCGGGGAGCTGTTTTTT. Its translation is CASSYSKGPGELFF.

The chain has TRBV10-2 and TRBJ1-2; no reliable D call. CDR3 length equals 14 residues. CDR1 and CDR2 (germline): WSHSY, SAAADI. The V end was cut by 0 bases, the J end by 4 bases, with 9 bases between. CDR3 coding DNA: TGCGCCAGCAGTGAGTCCGCAGGATCCTATGGCTACACCTTC. It is translated as CASSESAGSYGYTF.

The gene calls are TRBV7-9 and TRBJ2-5; 13 positions match TRBD2. Germline CDR1 is SEHNR and CDR2 is FQNEAQ (reference sequence). The CDR3 loop spans 15 amino acids. V lost 2 bases, J lost 4 bases, and 1 base stayed unmatched. For the CDR3, the DNA is TGTGCCAGCAGCTTAAGACTAGCGGGAGGAGAGACCCAGTACTTC. This translates into CASSLRLAGGETQYF.

This sequence joins TRBV9 and TRBJ1-4, with D uncertain. The CDR3 has 14 amino acids. Germline V CDR1 and CDR2: SGDLS, YYNGEE. V was trimmed by 3 bases and J by 7 bases, leaving 13 bases between them. The CDR3 here is CASSGRSIPEKLFF. The CDR3, as DNA: TGTGCCAGCAGCGGACGATCAATCCCTGAAAAACTGTTTTTT.

This clone occurred a few times. The J gene is TRBJ1-1, the V gene TRBV30; D remains ambiguous. CDR3 length equals 15 residues. V lost 2 bases to trimming and J lost 1 base, with 14 bases between them. Germline-derived CDR1 and CDR2 are GTSNPN and SVGIG (reference sequence). The CDR3 reads CAWSPFDGWNTEAFF. In DNA, the CDR3 is TGTGCCTGGAGTCCCTTTGACGGGTGGAACACTGAAGCTTTCTTT.

J is TRBJ1-1 and V is TRBV4-1; weak D call: TRBD1 (5 bases). Trimming removed 1 base from V and 3 bases from J, with 9 bases in between. This CDR3 contains 14 residues. Germline-derived CDR1 and CDR2 are MGHRA and YSYEKL. The CDR3 reads CASSQVGGYTEAFF. The CDR3 DNA sequence: TGCGCCAGCAGCCAAGTGGGGGGATACACTGAAGCTTTCTTT.

This clone was found a few times. The V gene is TRBV29-1, the J gene TRBJ2-5; D is uncertain. Germline V gene data show CDR1 as SQVTM and CDR2 as ANQGSEA. V was shortened by 6 bases and J by 2 bases, with 10 bases between the two germline ends. The CDR3 extends over 12 amino acids. The CDR3 sequence: CSVRTDQETQYF. The CDR3 nucleotides read TGCAGCGTGCGGACGGATCAAGAGACCCAGTACTTC.

This clone was counted many times. Other DNA sequences in the same sample also yield this CDR3. This rearrangement joins TRBV5-6 to TRBJ2-5; D might be TRBD1 (7 bases). V was cut by 0 bases and J by 4 bases, with 13 bases left in between. Per germline, CDR1 SGHDT and CDR2 YYEEEE. The CDR3 loop spans 15 amino acids. This CDR3 is CASSLVAGGRETQYF. The CDR3 bases are TGTGCCAGCAGCTTGGTGGCAGGGGGGCGAGAGACCCAGTACTTC.

This clone has a count of ten or more. This chain connects TRBV28 to TRBJ1-2, with D maybe TRBD1 (6 bases). This CDR3 has 15 residues. From germline, CDR1 is MDHEN and CDR2 SYDVKM. V lost 5 bases to trimming and J lost 8 bases, with 21 bases between them. CDR3 nucleotides: TGTGCCAGCAGTCCCACCTGGGGGGCCGCTGGAGGCTACACCTTC. Translating it yields CASSPTWGAAGGYTF.

V gene TRBV11-3 combines with J gene TRBJ2-1; 9 nucleotides match TRBD2. V shed 5 bases, J shed 10 bases, and the junction held 9 bases outside the gene matches. The CDR3 is 14 amino acids. CDR1 is SGHNT and CDR2 is YENEEA in the germline V gene. This CDR3 is CASSGAGGRSEQFF. The CDR3 DNA sequence: TGTGCCAGCAGCGGAGCGGGGGGACGTTCGGAGCAGTTCTTC.